Listed below are T cell receptor beta chains from one sample, sequenced in a study of cytomegalovirus exposure and HLA in healthy donors. Data came from immunoSEQ multiplex PCR; TCRdb stores just in-frame clones and leaves some out. This sample carries 150,000 to 200,000 clones, 85% of them seen once, and the ten largest clones take about 15%. Material: PBMCs. These receptors were taken from a man between 18 and 35 years old in good health and CMV-seropositive. CDR3s include the opening cysteine and the closing phenylalanine or tryptophan. The order of the fields is J gene, V gene, CDR3 protein.

j_gene: TRBJ2-5
v_gene: TRBV5-4
CDR3aa: CASSPGLASSQETQYF

j_gene: TRBJ1-2
v_gene: TRBV2
CDR3aa: CASTTTGAGGYTF

j_gene: TRBJ2-2
v_gene: TRBV7-9
CDR3aa: CASHRGAYTGELFF

j_gene: TRBJ2-7
v_gene: TRBV28
CDR3aa: CASTKAGAAFSYEQYF

j_gene: TRBJ2-7
v_gene: TRBV5-1
CDR3aa: CASSLGGDMNEQYF

j_gene: TRBJ1-2
v_gene: TRBV12-5
CDR3aa: CASGLSTQGPANYGYTF

j_gene: TRBJ1-2
v_gene: TRBV5-6
CDR3aa: CASSPRGVRFGYTF

j_gene: TRBJ1-5
v_gene: TRBV30
CDR3aa: CAWSFKGLFNQPQHF

j_gene: TRBJ2-1
v_gene: TRBV7-8
CDR3aa: CASSKTSPIYNEQFF

j_gene: TRBJ1-6
v_gene: TRBV23-1
CDR3aa: CASSQSRQGHSPLHF

j_gene: TRBJ2-1
v_gene: TRBV11-2
CDR3aa: CASSPPTGERWNEQFF

j_gene: TRBJ2-7
v_gene: TRBV11-2
CDR3aa: CASSSADRAGYEQYF

j_gene: TRBJ1-3
v_gene: TRBV6-1
CDR3aa: CASSEFDRAWGISGNTIYF

j_gene: TRBJ2-7
v_gene: TRBV6-6
CDR3aa: CASSYTSGSSYEQYF

j_gene: TRBJ1-5
v_gene: TRBV13
CDR3aa: CASSLTGSNQPQHF

j_gene: TRBJ2-2
v_gene: TRBV2
CDR3aa: CAQQSGGRGTGELFF

j_gene: TRBJ1-1
v_gene: TRBV5-6
CDR3aa: CASSSGTDNEAFF

j_gene: TRBJ1-2
v_gene: TRBV11-3
CDR3aa: CASPLWYFGSCGYTF

j_gene: TRBJ2-1
v_gene: TRBV15
CDR3aa: CATSRDIVGGYNEQFF

j_gene: TRBJ1-6
v_gene: TRBV5-4
CDR3aa: CASSHGTGVDSPLHF

j_gene: TRBJ1-1
v_gene: TRBV25-1
CDR3aa: CASSAFNTEAFF

j_gene: TRBJ2-1
v_gene: TRBV4-1
CDR3aa: CASSLSSGRLDEQFF

j_gene: TRBJ2-2
v_gene: TRBV18
CDR3aa: CASSPRPSGELFF

j_gene: TRBJ1-3
v_gene: TRBV5-1
CDR3aa: CASSLDRSSGNTIYF

j_gene: TRBJ2-7
v_gene: TRBV5-1
CDR3aa: CASSPDIYYEQYF

j_gene: TRBJ2-2
v_gene: TRBV27
CDR3aa: CASSLPRQGSYTGELFF

j_gene: TRBJ2-2
v_gene: TRBV4-1
CDR3aa: CASSQRGELFF

j_gene: TRBJ1-1
v_gene: TRBV6-5
CDR3aa: CASSQQVNTEAFF

j_gene: TRBJ2-1
v_gene: TRBV20-1
CDR3aa: CSAPGLQQFF

j_gene: TRBJ2-1
v_gene: TRBV15
CDR3aa: CATSRDKLAGAYNEQFF

j_gene: TRBJ1-2
v_gene: TRBV7-8
CDR3aa: CASSPGGLGYTF

j_gene: TRBJ2-1
v_gene: TRBV27
CDR3aa: CASSLVPQGGRNEQFF

j_gene: TRBJ1-2
v_gene: TRBV23-1
CDR3aa: CASSQHLGQGNGYTF

j_gene: TRBJ1-1
v_gene: TRBV28
CDR3aa: CASSLLGGPNTEAFF

j_gene: TRBJ2-4
v_gene: TRBV28
CDR3aa: CASTSGRAFAKNIQYF

j_gene: TRBJ2-1
v_gene: TRBV5-1
CDR3aa: CASSPNVKTGDEQFF

j_gene: TRBJ2-2
v_gene: TRBV30
CDR3aa: CAWTIQSATGELFF

j_gene: TRBJ1-2
v_gene: TRBV6-5
CDR3aa: CASSYRQGGGYTF

j_gene: TRBJ1-2
v_gene: TRBV5-4
CDR3aa: CASSLFGTQSNYGYTF

j_gene: TRBJ2-1
v_gene: TRBV4-1
CDR3aa: CASGGTSGYNEQFF

j_gene: TRBJ1-2
v_gene: TRBV4-1
CDR3aa: CASSQTGLANYGYTF

j_gene: TRBJ1-2
v_gene: TRBV10-3
CDR3aa: CAISFDRDTNYGYTF

j_gene: TRBJ2-7
v_gene: TRBV6-1
CDR3aa: CASSDRAVGEQYF

j_gene: TRBJ1-1
v_gene: TRBV23-1
CDR3aa: CASSQSAGSAFF

j_gene: TRBJ2-7
v_gene: TRBV5-4
CDR3aa: CASSSAGAYEQYF